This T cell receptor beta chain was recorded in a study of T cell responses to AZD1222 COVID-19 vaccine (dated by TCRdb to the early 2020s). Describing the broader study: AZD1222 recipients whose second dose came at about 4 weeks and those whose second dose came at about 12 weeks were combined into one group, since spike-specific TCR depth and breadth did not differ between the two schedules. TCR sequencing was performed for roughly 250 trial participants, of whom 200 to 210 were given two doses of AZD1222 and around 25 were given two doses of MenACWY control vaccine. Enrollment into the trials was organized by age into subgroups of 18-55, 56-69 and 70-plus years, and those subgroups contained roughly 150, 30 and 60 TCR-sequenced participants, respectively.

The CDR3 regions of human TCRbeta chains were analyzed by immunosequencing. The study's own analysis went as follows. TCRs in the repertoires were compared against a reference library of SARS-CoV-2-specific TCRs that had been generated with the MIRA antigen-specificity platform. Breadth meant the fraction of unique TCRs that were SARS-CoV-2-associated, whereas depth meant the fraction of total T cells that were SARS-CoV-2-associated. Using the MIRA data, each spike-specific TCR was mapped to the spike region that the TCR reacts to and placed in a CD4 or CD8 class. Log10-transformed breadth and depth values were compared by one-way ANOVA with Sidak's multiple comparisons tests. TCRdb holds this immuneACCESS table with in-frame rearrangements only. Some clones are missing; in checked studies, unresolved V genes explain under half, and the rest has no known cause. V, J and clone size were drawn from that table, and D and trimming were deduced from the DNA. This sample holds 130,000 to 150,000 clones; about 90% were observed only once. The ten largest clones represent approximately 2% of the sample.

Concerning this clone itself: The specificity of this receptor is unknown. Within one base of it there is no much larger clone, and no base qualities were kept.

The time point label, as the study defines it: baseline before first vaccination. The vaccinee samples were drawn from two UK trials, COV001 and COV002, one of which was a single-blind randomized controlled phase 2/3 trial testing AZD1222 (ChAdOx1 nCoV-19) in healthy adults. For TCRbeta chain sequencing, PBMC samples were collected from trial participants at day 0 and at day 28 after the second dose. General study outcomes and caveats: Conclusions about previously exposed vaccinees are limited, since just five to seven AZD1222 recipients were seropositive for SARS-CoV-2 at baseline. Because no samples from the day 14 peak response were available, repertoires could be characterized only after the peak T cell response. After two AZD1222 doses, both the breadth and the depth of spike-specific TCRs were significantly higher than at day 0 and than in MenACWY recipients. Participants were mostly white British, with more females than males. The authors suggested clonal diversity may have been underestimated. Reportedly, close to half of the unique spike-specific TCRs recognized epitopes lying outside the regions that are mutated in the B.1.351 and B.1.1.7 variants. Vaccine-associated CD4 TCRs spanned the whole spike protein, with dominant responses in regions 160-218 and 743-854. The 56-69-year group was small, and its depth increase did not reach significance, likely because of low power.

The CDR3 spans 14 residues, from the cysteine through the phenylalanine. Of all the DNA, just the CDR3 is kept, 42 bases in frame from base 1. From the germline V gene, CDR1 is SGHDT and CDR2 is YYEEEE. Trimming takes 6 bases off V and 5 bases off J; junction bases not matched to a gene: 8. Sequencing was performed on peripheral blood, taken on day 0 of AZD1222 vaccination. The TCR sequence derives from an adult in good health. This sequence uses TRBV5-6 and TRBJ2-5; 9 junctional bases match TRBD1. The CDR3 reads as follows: CASTRTGAWETQYF. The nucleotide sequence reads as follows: TGTGCCAGCACCAGGACAGGGGCCTGGGAGACCCAGTACTTC.